This T cell receptor beta chain was captured in a study of T cell responses to AZD1222 COVID-19 vaccine. Study results and limitations: The span of vaccine-associated CD4 TCRs extended across spike, with dominance at 160-218 and 743-854. Spike-specific TCR breadth and depth were elevated following two AZD1222 doses. Most donors were white British and more were female, and clonal diversity was possibly underestimated.

Concerning this clone itself: Antigen specificity is unknown.

TCRdb keeps only in-frame clones here, not all; method: immunoSEQ multiplex PCR. The sample holds 150,000 to 200,000 clones, about 91% seen once. With 5 bases removed from V and 5 bases from J, the gap between germline ends came to 18 bases. CDR1 is SEHNR, CDR2 FQNEAQ, per germline (reference sequence). This CDR3 is built from 15 residues. The TCR originated in an adult in good health. The chain joins TRBV7-9 to TRBJ1-2; tentative D call: TRBD1 (6 bases). Sequencing used peripheral blood, obtained on day 0 of MenACWY control vaccination. The CDR3 region has the DNA TGTGCCAGCAGCAATTTCAGGGGACCCCGATATGGCTACACCTTC. Its protein is CASSNFRGPRYGYTF. The full variable domain, rest sourced from reference TRBV7-9 and TRBJ1-2, is DTGVSQNPRHKITKRGQNVTFRCDPISEHNRLYWYRQTLGQGPEFLTYFQNEAQLEKSRLLSDRFSAERPKGSFSTLEIQRTEQGDSAMYLCASSNFRGPRYGYTFGSGTRLTVV.